A selection of T cell receptor beta chains follows, all from one sample in a study of blood T cell repertoires in COVID-19. Here immunoSEQ multiplex PCR was the method, and the copy in TCRdb shows in-frame clones only, minus some. Of tens of thousands of clones listed, roughly 85% are singletons. The sequenced sample was peripheral blood. These TCRs come from a woman in her sixties with COVID-19, enrolled during active disease. Both conserved end residues are trimmed from each CDR3.

TRBJ2-5	TRBV4-1	13	ASSHPLAPQETQY
TRBJ2-3	TRBV7-6	13	ASASDWTSTDTQY
TRBJ1-5	TRBV21-1	15	ASSRPSTPYSNQPQH
TRBJ2-1	TRBV10-3	12	AIASGGPSHEQF
TRBJ1-2	TRBV5-5	11	ASSPAIGYGYT
TRBJ2-3	TRBV2	12	ASTPRRGRDTQY
TRBJ1-4	TRBV25-1	11	ASSGSGREKLF
TRBJ1-6	TRBV5-6	12	ASSLGGRDSPLH
TRBJ1-2	TRBV6-2/TRBV6-3	14	ASSYSSGVRNYGYT
TRBJ2-6	TRBV14	15	ASSQGQGASGANVLT
TRBJ1-5	TRBV3-1/TRBV3-2	15	ASSFSSLQGSNQPQH
TRBJ1-5	TRBV24-1	9	ATETVQPQH
TRBJ1-1	TRBV5-1	11	ASSQTGNTEAF
TRBJ1-6	TRBV7-9	13	ASSLVQGTGSPLH
TRBJ2-1	TRBV29-1	11	SVDRGVNNEQF
TRBJ1-1	TRBV28	13	ASRRHPERNTEAF
TRBJ2-7	TRBV4-3	10	ASREESGEQY
TRBJ2-2	TRBV7-6	14	ASSDKAGGHTGELF
TRBJ1-4	TRBV7-9	15	ASSPNNYRETNEKLF
TRBJ2-1	TRBV5-3	15	ARSSNAQGRSYNEQF
TRBJ1-1	TRBV27	13	ASSKRTGGNTEAF
TRBJ1-2	TRBV18	13	ASSPPSETNYGYT
TRBJ2-7	TRBV29-1	10	SVGDGSGEQY
TRBJ1-2	TRBV11-2	11	ASSSYRVSGYT
TRBJ2-1	TRBV4-2	14	ASSQSPGLAGNEQF
TRBJ1-2	TRBV15	14	ATSRDGTGPNYGYT
TRBJ2-5	TRBV3-1/TRBV3-2	12	ASSQSYRAETQY
TRBJ2-1	TRBV5-5	12	ASSLGRGYSEQF
TRBJ2-2	TRBV5-1	14	ASTRGGQPNTGELF
TRBJ2-3	TRBV10-1	13	ASSESTQGMDTQY
TRBJ1-2	TRBV6-6	12	ASSYEGQVNGYT
TRBJ2-3	TRBV20-1	13	SASVAGGPTDTQY
TRBJ2-4	TRBV15	16	ATSSQRAGGHPKNIQY
TRBJ2-2	TRBV15	14	ATSRDPGQRTGELF
TRBJ2-3	TRBV7-2	14	ASSQVRVPSTDTQY
TRBJ2-5	TRBV19	11	ASSVQVRETQY
TRBJ2-7	TRBV27	12	ATTASQNSYEQY
TRBJ2-1	TRBV4-3	11	ASSQDRTREQF
TRBJ2-7	TRBV28	12	ASSGTGLPYEQY
TRBJ1-5	TRBV6-6	9	ATGPDQPQH
TRBJ1-1	TRBV7-9	15	ASSPGRDRGPNTEAF
TRBJ2-3	TRBV19	12	ATSDRGHIDTQY
TRBJ1-2	TRBV2	12	ASRPTPAAYGYT